The clone carrying this T cell receptor beta chain was seen only a few times. The target antigen is unknown. The CDR3 consists of 14 residues. CDR1 is MNHEY and CDR2 is SVGAGI in the germline V gene. V lost 5 bases, J lost 4 bases, and 14 bases lay in between. The sample comes from a study of PD-1 blockade in classical Hodgkin lymphoma. Whole-study findings and limits: CD8+ TCR diversity did not rise significantly by C4D1, unlike CD4+. Baseline diversity resembling that of newly diagnosed patients was seen in complete responders.

Method: immunoSEQ multiplex PCR; TCRdb's copy keeps in-frame clones and lacks some. The profile shows some 93,000 clones, around 80% of them singletons. As to time point: cycle 4 day 1 (C4D1), after less than seven weeks of nivolumab. Each patient relapsed following autologous stem cell transplantation, and prior brentuximab vedotin exposure differed. Progressive disease, partial response or complete response was each patient's best response. Sequenced material: peripheral blood mononuclear cells (PBMCs), taken before the fourth cycle of nivolumab. The origin of this receptor is a human donor with classical Hodgkin lymphoma. The V call is TRBV6-5, the J call TRBJ2-5; either TRBD1 or TRBD2 may fit D (5 bases each). CDR3 amino acids: CASSTRTSGETQYF. The CDR3 DNA follows: TGTGCCAGCAGTACTAGGACAAGTGGAGAGACCCAGTACTTC.